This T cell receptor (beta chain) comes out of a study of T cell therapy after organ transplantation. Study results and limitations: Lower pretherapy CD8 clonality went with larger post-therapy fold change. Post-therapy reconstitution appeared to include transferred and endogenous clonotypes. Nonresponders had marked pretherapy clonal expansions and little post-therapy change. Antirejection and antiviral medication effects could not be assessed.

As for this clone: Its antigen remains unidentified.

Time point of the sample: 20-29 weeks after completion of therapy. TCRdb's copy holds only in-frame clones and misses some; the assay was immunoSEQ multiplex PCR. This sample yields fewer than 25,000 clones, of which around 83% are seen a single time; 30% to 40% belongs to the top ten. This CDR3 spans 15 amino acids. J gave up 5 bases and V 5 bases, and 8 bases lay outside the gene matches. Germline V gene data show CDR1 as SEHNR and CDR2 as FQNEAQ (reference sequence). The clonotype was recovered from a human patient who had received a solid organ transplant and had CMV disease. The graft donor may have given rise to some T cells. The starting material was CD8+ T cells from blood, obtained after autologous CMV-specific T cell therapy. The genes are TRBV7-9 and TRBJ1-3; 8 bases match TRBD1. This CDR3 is CASSPTGGVRNTIYF. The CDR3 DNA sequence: TGTGCCAGCAGCCCTACAGGGGGGGTGAGAAACACCATATATTTT.